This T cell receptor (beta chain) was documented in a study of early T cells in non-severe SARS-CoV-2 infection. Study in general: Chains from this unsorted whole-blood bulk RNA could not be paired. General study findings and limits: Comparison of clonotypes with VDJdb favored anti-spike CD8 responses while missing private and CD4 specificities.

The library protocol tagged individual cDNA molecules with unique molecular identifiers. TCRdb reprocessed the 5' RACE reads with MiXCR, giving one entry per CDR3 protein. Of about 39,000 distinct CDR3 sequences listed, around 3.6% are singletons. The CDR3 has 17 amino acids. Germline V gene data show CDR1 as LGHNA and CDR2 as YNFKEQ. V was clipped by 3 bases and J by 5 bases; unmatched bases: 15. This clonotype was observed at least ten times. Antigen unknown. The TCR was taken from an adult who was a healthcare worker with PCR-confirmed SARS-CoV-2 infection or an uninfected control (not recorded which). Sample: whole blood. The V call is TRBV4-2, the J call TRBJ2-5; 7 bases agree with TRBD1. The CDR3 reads CASSHGTGDPPWETQYF. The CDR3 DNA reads TGTGCCAGCAGCCACGGCACAGGGGACCCACCATGGGAGACCCAGTACTTC.